Presented here are 26 T cell receptor beta chains from one specimen sequenced in a study of tumor-infiltrating lymphocytes in glioblastoma multiforme. Multiple V-beta primers and a C-beta primer amplified TCRB from RNA. TCRdb ran MiXCR on the multiplex PCR reads and lists one entry per CDR3 protein. The sample shows about 12,000 distinct CDR3 sequences, 66% of them seen only once. Sequenced input: brain tumor tissue. The receptors were gathered from a male donor with glioblastoma.

Worth noting for this clonotype: An end of the junction differs from the germline gene, which may be a read error. The chain is built from TRBV10-2 and TRBJ1-1; no clear D gene. The CDR3 spans 16 residues. CDR1 and CDR2 (germline): WSHSY, SAAADI. The CDR3 reads CASSESERWHDTEAFF. CDR3 DNA: TGCGCCAGCAGTGAGTCTGAGAGGTGGCACGACACTGAGGCTTTCTTT.

A word on this clonotype: This CDR3 is missing its conserved last phenylalanine or tryptophan, likely due to a read error. This chain joins TRBV29-1 and TRBJ1-1, with D tentatively TRBD1 (5 bases). The CDR3 consists of 14 residues. Between the trimmed V and J ends, which lost 6 bases and 10 bases, there was a span of 24 bases. CDR1 and CDR2 from the germline V gene are SQVTM and ANQGSEA. CDR3 loop: CSVDGQQVGKGAFS. The CDR3 DNA reads TGCAGCGTCGACGGTCAACAGGTAGGGAAGGGAGCTTTCTCT.

Worth noting for this clonotype: One end of the junction fails to match germline, which may point to a read error. The rearrangement links TRBV29-1 to TRBJ1-1; maybe TRBD1 (6 bases). Germline lookup yields CDR1 SQVTM and CDR2 ANQGSEA. The CDR3 has 14 residues. The CDR3 here is CSVERGTWDTEAFF. CDR3 bases: TGCAGCGTTGAAAGAGGGACATGGGACACCGAAGCTTTCTTT.

Remarks on this clonotype: A read error may explain this, as a much larger clone is one base away. This chain uses TRBV4-1 with TRBJ2-3; D unclear. This CDR3 spans 14 amino acids. Germline CDR1 is MGHRA and CDR2 is YSYEKL. The CDR3 DNA sequence: TGCACCAGCAGCCCGTGGGGTAGGCCAGATACGCAGTATTTT. Translation gives CTSSPWGRPDTQYF.

In regard to this clonotype: Possible read error: a much larger clone is one base away. The chain is built from TRBV5-1 and TRBJ2-3, with 10 bases that match TRBD2. Germline loops: CDR1 SGHRS, CDR2 YFSETQ. V dropped 5 bases and J dropped 2; count of bases not matched to a gene: 11. The CDR3 loop spans 17 amino acids. This CDR3 is CASRSRLAGLITDTQYF. In DNA, the CDR3 is TGCGCCAGCAGATCGCGACTAGCGGGCCTTATCACAGATACGCAGTATTTT.

This clonotype occurred many times. V and J are TRBV19 and TRBJ2-2, with 8 bases lining up with TRBD2. V was clipped by 5 bases and J by 7 bases; unmatched bases: 9. The CDR3 spans 15 residues. CDR1 is LNHDA, CDR2 SQIVND, per germline (reference sequence). The CDR3 DNA reads as TGTGCCAGTAGTCCCTTGTCGGGAGGGGACGGGGAGCTGTTTTTT. Its protein product is CASSPLSGGDGELFF.

This clonotype has more than one count but fewer than ten. This rearrangement joins TRBV11-3 to TRBJ2-7, with a possible D match to TRBD2 (6 bases). Germline V gives CDR1 SGHNT, CDR2 YENEEA. The CDR3 totals 16 residues. V lost 0 bases and J 4 bases, leaving 16 bases between the germline ends. Written as DNA, the CDR3 is TGTGCCAGCAGCTTAGATCTGGAGGGAGTCTGGTACGAGCAGTACTTC. It encodes CASSLDLEGVWYEQYF.

V is TRBV29-1 and J is TRBJ2-2, with D uncertain. There are 13 residues in the CDR3. Germline V gives CDR1 SQVTM, CDR2 ANQGSEA. The V end lost 5 bases, the J end lost 7 bases, and 14 bases lay between the germline ends. CDR3 protein: CSVRIMRGGELFF. CDR3 DNA: TGCAGCGTTCGGATTATGCGAGGCGGGGAGCTGTTTTTT.

Comments on this clonotype: A read error may produce the germline difference seen at one junction end. CDR3 protein: CVSSPIAGVTDTQYF. Written as DNA, the CDR3 is TGTGTCAGCAGTCCCATAGCGGGGGTCACAGATACGCAGTATTTT. The V and J genes are TRBV12-3 or TRBV12-4 and TRBJ2-3, with TRBD2 identical over 9 bases. The CDR3 runs 15 residues.

This clonotype was seen repeatedly, ten times or more. The rearrangement uses TRBV28 and TRBJ2-1; tentative D call: TRBD2 (6 bases). This CDR3 is built from 15 residues. Trimming cost V 7 bases and J 7 bases, with 20 bases left between them. Germline V gene lookup returns CDR1 MDHEN and CDR2 SYDVKM. The CDR3 reads CASTFDQSRGNEQFF. The CDR3 DNA reads as TGTGCCAGCACTTTCGACCAGTCCCGGGGGAATGAGCAGTTCTTC. Looking up the rest from reference TRBV28 and TRBJ2-1 gives the full variable domain: DVKVTQSSRYLVKRTGEKVFLECVQDMDHENMFWYRQDPGLGLRLIYFSYDVKMKEKGDIPEGYSVSREKKERFSLILESASTNQTSMYLCASTFDQSRGNEQFFGPGTRLTVL.

The chain combines TRBV5-1 with TRBJ2-3; D remains ambiguous. The V end lost 2 bases, the J end lost 1 base, and 8 bases lay between the germline ends. CDR3 length equals 14 residues. CDR1 is SGHRS and CDR2 is YFSETQ in the germline V gene. CDR3 loop: CASSFGRGTDTQYF. In DNA, the CDR3 is TGCGCCAGCAGCTTCGGACGGGGCACAGATACGCAGTATTTT.

The chain has TRBV20-1 and TRBJ2-3; possibly TRBD2 for D (7 bases). V dropped 6 bases and J dropped 2 bases, with 18 bases sitting between them. Germline V CDR1 and CDR2: DFQATT, SNEGSKA (reference sequence). The CDR3 length is 15 residues. CDR3 residues: CSAEAGHHLTDTQYF. The CDR3 DNA sequence: TGCAGTGCGGAAGCGGGACATCATCTCACAGATACGCAGTATTTT.

V is TRBV11-1 and J is TRBJ2-3; 9 bases are a match to TRBD2. The CDR3 loop spans 16 amino acids. V trimming: 4 bases; J trimming: 7 bases; junction bases outside the gene matches: 12. From germline, CDR1 is SGHAT and CDR2 FQDESV (reference sequence). The CDR3: CASSSQTSGRGNTQYF. DNA of the CDR3: TGTGCCAGCAGCTCCCAGACTAGCGGAAGGGGTAATACGCAGTATTTT.

Points on this clonotype: One base away lies a much larger clone, so this may be a sequencing read error. The chain combines TRBV11-3 with TRBJ2-3, with 9 bases lining up with TRBD2. CDR3 length: 19 residues. The germline V gene has CDR1 SGHNT and CDR2 YENEEA. Trimming cost V 1 base and J 7 bases; bases outside gene matches: 18. The CDR3 DNA sequence: TGTGCCAGCAGCTTAGGTTTCCCCATAGCGGGAGAGTCGACATATACGCAGTATTTT. It translates to CASSLGFPIAGESTYTQYF.

This clonotype came up once. At one boundary the junction diverges from the germline segment, which might be a read error. This sequence joins TRBV11-3 and TRBJ2-2, with D uncertain. The CDR3 has 15 residues. CDR1 SGHNT and CDR2 YENEEA come from the germline V gene. CDR3 region: CTSSLGWTSTGELFF. CDR3 sequence (DNA): TGTACCAGCAGCTTAGGGTGGACGAGCACCGGGGAGCTGTTTTTT.

This clonotype has just one count. The junction differs from germline at one of its ends, possibly a read error. The genes are TRBV12-3 or TRBV12-4 and TRBJ2-5; possibly TRBD1 for D (6 bases). The CDR3 extends over 13 amino acids. The CDR3 region has the DNA TGTGCCAGCAGTAATGGGGGACAAGAGGCCCAGTACTTC. Protein sequence: CASSNGGQEAQYF.

The table lists this clonotype with many counts. The V call is TRBV28, the J call TRBJ2-6, with D unresolved. In germline, CDR1 is MDHEN, CDR2 SYDVKM. V lost 3 bases and J lost 0, with 6 bases in between. The CDR3 spans 15 residues. DNA of the CDR3: TGTGCCAGCAGTTTTCCCATCTCTGGGGCCAACGTCCTGACTTTC. It codes for CASSFPISGANVLTF.

Here the CDR3 reads CASLEDYSYNEQFF. In nucleotides, the CDR3 is TGTGCCAGCTTGGAAGACTACTCCTACAATGAGCAGTTCTTC. The V call is TRBV7-3, the J call TRBJ2-1; tentatively, D is TRBD2 (5 bases). Between the trimmed V and J ends, which lost 8 bases and 0 bases, there was a span of 11 bases. CDR3 size: 14 residues. CDR1 is SGHTA and CDR2 is FQGTGA in the germline V gene.

With regard to this clonotype: This may come from a read error, since a much larger clone is one base off. V usage is TRBV11-2 and J usage is TRBJ1-2, with D possibly TRBD1 on 6 matching bases. V was pared by 2 bases and J by 4 bases, with 11 bases between. The CDR3 spans 14 residues. Looked up from germline, CDR1 is SGHAT and CDR2 is FQNNGV. CDR3 sequence: CASSLCGQSYGYTF. DNA for the CDR3: TGTGCCAGCAGCTTATGTGGACAGTCCTATGGCTACACCTTC.

The genes are TRBV11-2 and TRBJ1-3, with 7 bases fitting TRBD1. Germline CDR1 reads SGHAT; CDR2 reads FQNNGV. V trimming: 4 bases; J trimming: 0 bases; junction bases outside the gene matches: 3. CDR3 length: 15 residues. The DNA of the CDR3 is TGTGCCAGCAGCTCCACAGGGGTCTCTGGAAACACCATATATTTT. Translation: CASSSTGVSGNTIYF.

By its share, this clonotype is medium-sized. V and J are TRBV5-4 and TRBJ1-1; D is unclear. The germline gives CDR1 SGHNT, CDR2 YYREEE (reference sequence). This CDR3 spans 13 amino acids. Trimming removed 4 bases at V and 1 base at J, with 8 bases between. In DNA, the CDR3 is TGTGCCAGCAGCATTGACAAGAACACTGAAGCTTTCTTT. This sequence encodes CASSIDKNTEAFF.

This clonotype has just one count. The rearrangement joins TRBV29-1 to TRBJ2-3, with D uncertain. V shed 1 base and J shed 4 bases, with 9 bases lying between them. The germline CDR1 and CDR2 sequences are SQVTM and ANQGSEA. This CDR3 is built from 13 residues. This CDR3 reads CSVEGRDADTQYF. The DNA of the CDR3 is TGCAGCGTTGAAGGTAGAGACGCAGATACGCAGTATTTT.

This clonotype showed up just a few times. Possible read error: a much larger clone is one base away. The chain combines TRBV6-2 or TRBV6-3 with TRBJ2-2; 7 bases are shared with TRBD1. V gave up 8 bases and J gave up 6 bases; unmatched junction bases: 6. CDR1 and CDR2 (germline): MNHEY, SVGEGT. The CDR3 runs to 13 residues. The CDR3: CASGRQGAGELFF. The CDR3 DNA sequence: TGTGCCAGCGGTAGACAGGGCGCCGGGGAGCTGTTTTTT.

To note about this clonotype: No conserved phenylalanine or tryptophan ends this CDR3, so it is likely a read error. The DNA is omitted, as the CDR3 cannot be located on it reliably, and the CDR3 follows TCRdb's listing. The chain combines TRBV20-1 with TRBJ2-3; TRBD2 was called by the table and not checked on the DNA. Both ends counted, the CDR3 spans 20 residues. Germline V gene lookup returns CDR1 DFQATT and CDR2 SNEGSKA (reference sequence). The CDR3 region is CSASCPGLAGGPSSTDTQYS.

This clonotype was seen once. At one of its ends the junction is not consistent with the germline gene, which may arise from a read error. This chain connects TRBV6-2 or TRBV6-3 to TRBJ2-3, with unresolved D. Germline lookup yields CDR1 MNHEY and CDR2 SVGEGT. CDR3 length equals 12 residues. CDR3 sequence reads: CASSYGRQEQYF. The CDR3 nucleotides read TGTGCTAGCAGTTACGGTCGGCAGGAGCAGTATTTT.

In the case of this clonotype: Since the CDR3 does not end with the conserved phenylalanine or tryptophan, this likely comes from a read error. This chain uses TRBV29-1 with TRBJ1-1; possible D gene TRBD1, 6 bases. CDR3 size: 14 residues. The germline V gene encodes CDR1 SQVTM and CDR2 ANQGSEA. The ends were cut back, 2 bases at V and 3 bases at J, with 13 bases in the middle. CDR3 coding DNA: TGCAGCGTTGAAAGAGGTGCAGGGGACACTGAAGCTTTCCTT. It translates to CSVERGAGDTEAFL.